This T cell receptor (beta chain) was recovered during a study of OX40 agonist ivuxolimab in advanced cancers. Measured with immunoSEQ multiplex PCR; TCRdb has only the in-frame clones, and not every one. The sample has 30,000 to 40,000 clones; roughly 87% are singletons. The sequence was collected from an adult with an advanced solid tumor such as melanoma, head and neck, liver or kidney cancer. The material sequenced was CD4+ or CD8+ T cells sorted from blood, taken in a trial of the OX40 agonist ivuxolimab.

In nucleotides, the CDR3 is TGTGCCTGGAATTGGGAGCAGGGGGGTTACGAGCAGTACTTC. Amino acid sequence: CAWNWEQGGYEQYF. This chain links TRBV30 with TRBJ2-7; maybe TRBD1 (7 bases). This CDR3 comprises 14 residues. Germline CDR1 GTSNPN, CDR2 SVGIG (reference sequence). V lost 4 bases, J lost 4 bases, and 17 bases lay in between.